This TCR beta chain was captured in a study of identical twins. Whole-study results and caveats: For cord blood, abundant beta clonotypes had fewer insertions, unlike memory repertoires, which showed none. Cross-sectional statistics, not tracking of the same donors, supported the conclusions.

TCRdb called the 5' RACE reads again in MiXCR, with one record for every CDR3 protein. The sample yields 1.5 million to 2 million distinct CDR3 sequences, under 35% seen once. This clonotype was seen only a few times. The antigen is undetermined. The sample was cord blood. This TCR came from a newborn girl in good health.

The CDR3 nucleotides are TGTGCCAGCAGTTTGGTAGGGGACGGGCCTTATGGCTACACCTTC. Protein product: CASSLVGDGPYGYTF. V is TRBV28 and J is TRBJ1-2, with a tentative D call TRBD1 (5 bases). Germline loops: CDR1 MDHEN, CDR2 SYDVKM. The CDR3 has 15 amino acids. V was cut by 3 bases and J by 5 bases, with 16 bases left in between.